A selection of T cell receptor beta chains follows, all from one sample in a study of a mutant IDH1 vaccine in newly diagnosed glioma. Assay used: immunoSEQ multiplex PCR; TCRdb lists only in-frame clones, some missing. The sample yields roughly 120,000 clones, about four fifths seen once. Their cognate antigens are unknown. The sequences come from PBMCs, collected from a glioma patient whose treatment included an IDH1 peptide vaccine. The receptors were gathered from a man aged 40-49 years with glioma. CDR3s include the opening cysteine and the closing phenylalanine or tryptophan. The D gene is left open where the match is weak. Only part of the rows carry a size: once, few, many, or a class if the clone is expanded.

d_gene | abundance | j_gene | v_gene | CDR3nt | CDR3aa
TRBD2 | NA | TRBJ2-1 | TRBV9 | TGTGCCAGCACCCGAGCGGGGGGTGTATCCTACAATGAGCAGTTCTTC | CASTRAGGVSYNEQFF
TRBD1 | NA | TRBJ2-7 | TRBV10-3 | TGTGCCATCAGCCTACAGGGGGCGCGAGACGAGCAGTACTTC | CAISLQGARDEQYF
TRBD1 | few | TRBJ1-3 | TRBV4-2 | TGTGCCAGCAGTCAATCGACAGGGCTGGGAAACACCATATATTTT | CASSQSTGLGNTIYF
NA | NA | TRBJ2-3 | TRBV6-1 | TGTGCCAGCATAGGGCCCGCAGATACGCAGTATTTT | CASIGPADTQYF
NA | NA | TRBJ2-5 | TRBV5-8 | TGTGCCAGCAGCGGGGGTAGACGGCAAGAGACCCAGTACTTC | CASSGGRRQETQYF
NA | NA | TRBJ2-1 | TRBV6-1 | TGTGCCAGCAGTGAAAGGCGGGACTCCTACAATGAGCAGTTCTTC | CASSERRDSYNEQFF
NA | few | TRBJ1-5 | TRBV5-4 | TGTGCCAGCAGCTTGGGTTTTGATCAGCCCCAGCATTTT | CASSLGFDQPQHF
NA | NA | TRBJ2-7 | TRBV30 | TGTGCCTGGAAGACAGTGGGTCTCTACGAGCAGTACTTC | CAWKTVGLYEQYF
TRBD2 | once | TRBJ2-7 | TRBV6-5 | TGTGCCAGCAGTAGGACCGGGACTAGCTACGAGCAGTACTTC | CASSRTGTSYEQYF
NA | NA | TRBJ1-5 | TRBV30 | TGTGCCTGGAGTTTCGGGGGGGGCAATCAGCCCCAGCATTTT | CAWSFGGGNQPQHF
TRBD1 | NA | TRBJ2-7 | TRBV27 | TGTGCCAGCAGTTTAATCCCGACAGGGGGTGACTACGAGCAGTACTTC | CASSLIPTGGDYEQYF
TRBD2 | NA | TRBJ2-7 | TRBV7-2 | TGTGCCAGCAGCTTAGTAGCTGGGGCGGGAGGGTCCTACGAGCAGTACTTC | CASSLVAGAGGSYEQYF
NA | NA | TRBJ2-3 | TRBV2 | TGTGCCAGCACTAATACGGGACTTCCCGGGGATACGCAGTATTTT | CASTNTGLPGDTQYF
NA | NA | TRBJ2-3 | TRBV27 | TGTGCCAGCAGCCTGGGAGGCACAGATACGCAGTATTTT | CASSLGGTDTQYF
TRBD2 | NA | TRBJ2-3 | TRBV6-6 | TGTGCCTCCACGGGAACTAGCGGGCTTAGCACAGATACGCAGTATTTT | CASTGTSGLSTDTQYF
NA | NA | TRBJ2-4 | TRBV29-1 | TGCAGCGCCTCCCGTATTCAAACGGCCGACAAAAACATTCAGTACTTC | CSASRIQTADKNIQYF